This entry lists 9 T cell receptor beta chains sequenced from one sample in a study of vaccination and CD4 T cells after COVID-19. Documented treatment: approximately 11-day PBMC culture with coronavirus spike peptide pools or control peptides (ViraFEST assay). Antigens of these TCRs are unknown. Sequencing of the DNA from cultured CD4+ T cells was carried out with the Oncomine TCR Beta short-read assay. TCRdb re-called the PCR reads through MiXCR, storing one row per CDR3 protein. The sample records more than 3,000 distinct CDR3 sequences, around 17% being singletons. Sequenced input: CD4+ T cells from blood, cultured in vitro. These receptor sequences come from a human donor who had recovered from COVID-19.

The rearrangement uses TRBV6-1 and TRBJ2-7, with 10 bases identical to TRBD1. With 6 bases clipped from V and 4 bases from J, the junction kept 3 bases outside the gene matches. The CDR3 covers 13 residues. The germline gives CDR1 MNHNS, CDR2 SASEGT. The CDR3 bases are TGTGCCAGCAGGGGGACAGGGGTTTACGAGCAGTACTTC. Translating it yields CASRGTGVYEQYF.

A few counts support this clonotype. An end of the junction does not agree with germline; a read error may underlie this. This chain uses TRBV18 with TRBJ1-5; a weak D match, TRBD1 (5 bases). The CDR3 is 13 amino acids. Germline lookup yields CDR1 KGHSH and CDR2 LQKENI. The CDR3 sequence: CATSGSSNQPQHF. The DNA of the CDR3 is TGTGCCACCTCAGGGAGTAGCAATCAGCCCCAGCATTTT.

In this sample, this clonotype turned up a few times. This rearrangement joins TRBV5-4 to TRBJ2-1; no definite D call. The CDR3 extends over 11 amino acids. Per the germline V gene, CDR1 is SGHNT and CDR2 is YYREEE (reference sequence). The V end was cut by 4 bases, the J end by 5 bases, with 4 bases between. The DNA for the CDR3 is TGTGCCAGCAGCCTAAACAATGAGCAGTTCTTC. It encodes CASSLNNEQFF.

This chain connects TRBV12-3 or TRBV12-4 to TRBJ1-5; tentative D call: TRBD1 (6 bases). V was trimmed by 5 bases and J by 0 bases, leaving 8 bases between them. The length of the CDR3 is 14 residues. The CDR3, as DNA: TGTGCCAGCAGTGGACAGTTTAGCAATCAGCCCCAGCATTTT. This encodes CASSGQFSNQPQHF.

By share, this clonotype ranks as large (0.1 to 1%). The rearrangement joins TRBV25-1 to TRBJ1-6, with D perhaps TRBD1 (5 bases). V was cut by 4 bases and J by 7 bases, with 8 bases left in between. The CDR3 spans 13 residues. The V gene's germline CDR1 is MGHDK and CDR2 SYGVNS. CDR3 coding DNA: TGTGCCAGCAGTGGGCAGGGAAATTCACCCCTCCACTTT. Encoded protein: CASSGQGNSPLHF.

This clonotype was counted a single time. One base away lies a much larger clone, so this may be a sequencing read error. The rearrangement joins TRBV6-1 to TRBJ1-6; D may be TRBD1 (6 bases). CDR3 length: 18 residues. CDR1 MNHNS and CDR2 SASEGT come from the germline V gene. The CDR3 nucleotides read TGTGTCAGCAGTGAACGGGGGCAGCAAAGCTCCTATAATTCACCCCTCCACTTT. Amino acids: CVSSERGQQSSYNSPLHF.

This clonotype was counted between two and nine times. This rearrangement joins TRBV5-1 to TRBJ1-4; possible D gene TRBD1, 6 bases. The CDR3 loop spans 17 amino acids. Germline V CDR1 and CDR2: SGHRS, YFSETQ. V lost 4 bases, J lost 3 bases, and 19 bases lay in between. Written as DNA, the CDR3 is TGCGCCAGCAGCCCGGGGGCAGGGGACGTGGCTAATGAAAAACTGTTTTTT. Protein: CASSPGAGDVANEKLFF.

The chain uses TRBV6-1 and TRBJ2-7; no clear D. In germline, CDR1 is MNHNS, CDR2 SASEGT. The CDR3 consists of 12 residues. The ends were cut back, 2 bases at V and 3 bases at J, with 5 bases in the middle. CDR3 coding DNA: TGTGCCAGCAGTGAACCCGGCTACGAGCAGTACTTC. Protein sequence: CASSEPGYEQYF.

The gene calls are TRBV5-1 and TRBJ2-7; 8 bases map to TRBD2. CDR1 and CDR2 from the germline V gene are SGHRS and YFSETQ. CDR3 size: 15 residues. V was pared by 5 bases and J by 6 bases, with 13 bases of the junction left unmatched. CDR3 sequence (DNA): TGCGCCAGCAGTCCAAGCCCGGGACTAGAGGCCGAGCAGTACTTC. Translated: CASSPSPGLEAEQYF.